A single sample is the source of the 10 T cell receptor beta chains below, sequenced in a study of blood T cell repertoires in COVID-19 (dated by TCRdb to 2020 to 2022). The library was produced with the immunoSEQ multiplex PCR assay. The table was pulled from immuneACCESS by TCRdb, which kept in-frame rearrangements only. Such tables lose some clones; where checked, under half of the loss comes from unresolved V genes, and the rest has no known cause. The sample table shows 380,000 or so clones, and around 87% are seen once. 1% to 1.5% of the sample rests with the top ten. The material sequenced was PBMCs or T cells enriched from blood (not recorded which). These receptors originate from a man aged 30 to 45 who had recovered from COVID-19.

In nucleotides, the CDR3 is TGTGCCTGGGGGTGGCAGGGGGCTCAGCCCCAGCATTTT. It encodes CAWGWQGAQPQHF. This chain joins TRBV30 and TRBJ1-5, with 8 nucleotides matching TRBD1. V was pared by 5 bases and J by 6 bases, with 6 bases of the junction left unmatched. There are 13 residues in the CDR3. The germline CDR1 and CDR2 sequences are GTSNPN and SVGIG (reference sequence). Supplemented by reference TRBV30 and TRBJ1-5, the full variable domain reads SQTIHQWPATLVQPVGSPLSLECTVEGTSNPNLYWYRQAAGRGLQLLFYSVGIGQISSEVPQNLSASRPQDRQFILSSKKLLLSDSGFYLCAWGWQGAQPQHFGDGTRLSIL.

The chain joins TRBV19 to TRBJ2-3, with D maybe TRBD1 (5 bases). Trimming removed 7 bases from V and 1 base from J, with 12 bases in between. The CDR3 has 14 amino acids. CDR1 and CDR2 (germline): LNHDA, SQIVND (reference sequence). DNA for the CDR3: TGTGCCAGTAAGGGGTACGGGCGCACAGATACGCAGTATTTT. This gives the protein CASKGYGRTDTQYF.

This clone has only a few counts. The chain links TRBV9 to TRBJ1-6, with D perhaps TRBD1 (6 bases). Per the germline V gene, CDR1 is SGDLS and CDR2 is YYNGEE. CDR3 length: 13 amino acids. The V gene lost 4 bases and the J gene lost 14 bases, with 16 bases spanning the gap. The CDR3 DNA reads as TGTGCCAGCAGCTCACCCCGAGACAGGACCCTCCACTTT. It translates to CASSSPRDRTLHF.

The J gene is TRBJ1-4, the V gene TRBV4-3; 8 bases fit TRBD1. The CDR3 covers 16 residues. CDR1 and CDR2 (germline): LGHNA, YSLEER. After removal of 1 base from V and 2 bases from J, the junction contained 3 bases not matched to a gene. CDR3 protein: CASSQVQGVTNEKLFF. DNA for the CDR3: TGCGCCAGCAGCCAAGTACAGGGGGTTACTAATGAAAAACTGTTTTTT.

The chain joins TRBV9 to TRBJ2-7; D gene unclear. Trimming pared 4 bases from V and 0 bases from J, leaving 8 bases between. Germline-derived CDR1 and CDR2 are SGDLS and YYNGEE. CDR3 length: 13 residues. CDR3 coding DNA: TGTGCCAGCAGCATCGCCAGCTCCTACGAGCAGTACTTC. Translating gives CASSIASSYEQYF.

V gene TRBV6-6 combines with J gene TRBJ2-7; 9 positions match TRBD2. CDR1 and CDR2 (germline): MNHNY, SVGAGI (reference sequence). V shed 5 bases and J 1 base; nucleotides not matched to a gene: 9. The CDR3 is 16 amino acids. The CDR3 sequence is CASSPVSGGLSYEQYF. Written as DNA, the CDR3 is TGTGCCAGCAGTCCTGTTAGCGGGGGTCTATCCTACGAGCAGTACTTC.

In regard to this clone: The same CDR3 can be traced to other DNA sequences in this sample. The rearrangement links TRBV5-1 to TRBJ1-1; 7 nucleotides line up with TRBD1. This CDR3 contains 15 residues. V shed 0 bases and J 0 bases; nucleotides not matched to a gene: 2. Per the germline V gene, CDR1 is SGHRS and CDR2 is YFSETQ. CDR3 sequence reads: CASSLGQGMNTEAFF. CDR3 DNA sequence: TGCGCCAGCAGCTTGGGACAGGGAATGAACACTGAAGCTTTCTTT.

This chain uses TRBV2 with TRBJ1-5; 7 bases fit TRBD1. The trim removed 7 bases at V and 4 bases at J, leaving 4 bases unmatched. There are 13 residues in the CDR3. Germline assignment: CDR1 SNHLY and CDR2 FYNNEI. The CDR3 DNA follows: TGTGCCAGCACTTGGGACAGTAATCAGCCCCAGCATTTT. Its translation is CASTWDSNQPQHF.

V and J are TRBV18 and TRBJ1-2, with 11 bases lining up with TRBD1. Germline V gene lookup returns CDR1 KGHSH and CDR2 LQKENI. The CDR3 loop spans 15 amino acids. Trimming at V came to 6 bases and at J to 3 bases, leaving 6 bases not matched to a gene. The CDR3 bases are TGTGCCAGCTCTCAGGACAGGGGGCTGTACTATGGCTACACCTTC. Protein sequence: CASSQDRGLYYGYTF.

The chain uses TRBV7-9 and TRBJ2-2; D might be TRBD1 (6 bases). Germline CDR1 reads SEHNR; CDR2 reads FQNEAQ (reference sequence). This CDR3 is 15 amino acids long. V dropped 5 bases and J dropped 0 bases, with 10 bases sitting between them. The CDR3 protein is CASSKGVTNTGELFF. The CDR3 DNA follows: TGTGCCAGCAGCAAGGGGGTCACGAACACCGGGGAGCTGTTTTTT.